The present T cell receptor beta chain was sequenced within a study of blood T cell repertoires in COVID-19. Study context: Acute and convalescent COVID-19 specimens originated in the United States, Italy and Spain. From T cells, B-cell-depleted T cells, or PBMCs came the material, which was cDNA or gDNA.

Generated by immunoSEQ multiplex PCR, the TCRdb table keeps only in-frame clones and is missing some. The profile shows 170,000 or so clones, just under 90% of them singletons. The CDR3 spans 14 residues. CDR1 is LNHDA, CDR2 SQIVND, per germline (reference sequence). V lost 4 bases to trimming and J lost 2 bases; unmatched junction nucleotides: 3. The sample taken for sequencing was peripheral blood. The gene calls are TRBV19 and TRBJ2-3, with 7 bases lining up with TRBD2. The receptor was derived from a woman in her 70s with COVID-19, enrolled during active disease. The CDR3, as DNA: TGTGCCAGTAGTAATGCGGGAGTCACAGATACGCAGTATTTT. It specifies CASSNAGVTDTQYF.